This record looks at one T cell receptor beta chain sequence and its context. The data originate from a study of blood T cell repertoires in COVID-19. Study-wide background: PBMCs, B-cell-depleted T cells, or T cells were the source of the cDNA or gDNA that made up the material.

Those designated as exposed participants met a COVID-19 case within 2 weeks before study entry. As processed by the authors: Reference gene primers were amplified, and this amplification served to estimate nucleated cell counts. TCRdb keeps only in-frame clones here, not all; method: immunoSEQ multiplex PCR. The DNA gave D and trimming, while V, J and clone size come from that table. The sample shows around 270,000 clones, over 70% of them seen only once. V shed 7 bases and J 7 bases; nucleotides not matched to a gene: 9. CDR3 size: 14 residues. The germline V gene has CDR1 KGHDR and CDR2 SFDVKD. This chain connects TRBV24-1 to TRBJ1-2, with 9 bases identical to TRBD1. Sequencing used PBMCs or T cells enriched from blood (not recorded which). The receptor comes from a woman aged 40 to 49 who had been exposed to COVID-19. The chain's CDR3 is CATSEPGQGRGYTF. The CDR3 coding sequence is TGTGCCACCAGCGAACCGGGACAGGGACGTGGCTACACCTTC.